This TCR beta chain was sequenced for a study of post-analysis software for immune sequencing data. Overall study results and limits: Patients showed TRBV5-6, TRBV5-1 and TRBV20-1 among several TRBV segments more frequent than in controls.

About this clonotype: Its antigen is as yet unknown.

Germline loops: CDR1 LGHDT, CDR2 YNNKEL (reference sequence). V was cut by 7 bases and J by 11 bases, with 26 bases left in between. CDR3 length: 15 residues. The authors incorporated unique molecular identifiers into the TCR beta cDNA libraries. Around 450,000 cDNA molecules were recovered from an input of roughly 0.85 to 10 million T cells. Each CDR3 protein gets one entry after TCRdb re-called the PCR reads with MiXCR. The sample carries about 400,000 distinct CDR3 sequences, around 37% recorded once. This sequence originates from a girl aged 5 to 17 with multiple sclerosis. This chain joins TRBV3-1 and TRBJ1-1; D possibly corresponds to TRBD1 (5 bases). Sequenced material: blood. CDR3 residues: CASTAQGSNAGDAFF. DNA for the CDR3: TGTGCCAGCACCGCCCAGGGCAGCAACGCGGGTGATGCTTTCTTT.